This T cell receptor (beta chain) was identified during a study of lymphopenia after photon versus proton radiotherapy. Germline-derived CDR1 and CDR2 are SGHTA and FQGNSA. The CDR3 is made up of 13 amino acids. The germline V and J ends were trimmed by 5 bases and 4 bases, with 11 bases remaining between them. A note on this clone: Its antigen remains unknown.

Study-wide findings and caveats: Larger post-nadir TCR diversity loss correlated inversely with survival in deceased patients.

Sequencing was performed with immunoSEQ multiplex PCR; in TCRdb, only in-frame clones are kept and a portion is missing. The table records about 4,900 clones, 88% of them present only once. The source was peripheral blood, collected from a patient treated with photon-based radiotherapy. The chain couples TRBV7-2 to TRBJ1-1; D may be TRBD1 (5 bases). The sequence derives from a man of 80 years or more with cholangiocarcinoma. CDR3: CASSRGGGTEAFF. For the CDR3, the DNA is TGTGCCAGCAGCCGGGGCGGCGGCACTGAAGCTTTCTTT.